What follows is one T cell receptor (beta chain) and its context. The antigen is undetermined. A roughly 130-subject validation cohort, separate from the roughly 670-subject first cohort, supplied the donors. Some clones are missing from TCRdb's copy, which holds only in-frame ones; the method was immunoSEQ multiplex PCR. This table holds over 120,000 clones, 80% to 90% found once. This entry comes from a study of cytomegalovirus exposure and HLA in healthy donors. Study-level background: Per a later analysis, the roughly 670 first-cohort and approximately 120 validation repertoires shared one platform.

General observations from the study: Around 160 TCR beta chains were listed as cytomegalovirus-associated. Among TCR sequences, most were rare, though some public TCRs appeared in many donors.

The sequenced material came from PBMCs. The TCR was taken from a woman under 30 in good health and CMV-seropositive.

The CDR3 reads CASSLDRASGNTIYF. Here the CDR3 DNA reads TGTGCCAGCAGCTTAGACAGGGCCTCTGGAAACACCATATATTTT. The rearrangement joins TRBV5-4 to TRBJ1-3; 7 positions agree with TRBD1. Per the germline V gene, CDR1 is SGHNT and CDR2 is YYREEE (reference sequence). CDR3 size: 15 residues. Unmatched junction bases numbered 2, after V lost 2 bases and J lost 0 bases. Complete variable domain (other parts from reference TRBV5-4 and TRBJ1-3): ETGVTQSPTHLIKTRGQQVTLRCSSQSGHNTVSWYQQALGQGPQFIFQYYREEENGRGNFPPRFSGLQFPNYSSELNVNALELDDSALYLCASSLDRASGNTIYFGEGSWLTVV.